The T cell receptor (beta chain) described here comes from a study of immune evolution from preneoplasia to lung adenocarcinoma. The method was immunoSEQ multiplex PCR; TCRdb's version includes in-frame clones alone and lacks a portion of them. This repertoire shows about 5,000 clones, about four fifths found once; its top ten account for approximately 10%. This clone is large in the sample. Germline and junction disagree at one end, which may indicate a read error. This sample also contains other DNA sequences that code for the same CDR3. CDR1 SSHAT and CDR2 FNYEAQ come from the germline V gene (reference sequence). CDR3 length: 13 residues.

This receptor was taken from a donor aged 70 or older with lung adenocarcinoma. This rearrangement joins TRBV7-7 to TRBJ2-1, with a possible D match to TRBD1 (6 bases). Material: FFPE adjacent normal lung tissue. The CDR3 region has the DNA TGTGCTAGCAGCTTAGACAGGTTCGATGAGCAGTTCTTC. This gives the protein CASSLDRFDEQFF.